A single sample is the source of the 6 T cell receptor beta chains below, sequenced in a study of cytomegalovirus exposure and HLA in healthy donors. Repertoires were generated with immunoSEQ multiplex PCR, while TCRdb's copy carries only in-frame clones and drops some. The table lists roughly 250,000 clones, 90% of them singletons. The sample taken for sequencing was PBMCs. The source is a woman under 30 in good health and CMV-seronegative.

The chain has TRBV28 and TRBJ2-2; D possibly corresponds to TRBD1 (6 bases). This CDR3 spans 16 amino acids. Germline V gene sequence: CDR1 MDHEN, CDR2 SYDVKM. Deletions cut 7 bases from V and 4 bases from J, with 19 bases between. CDR3: CASIPDSLGGTGELFF. The CDR3 nucleotides read TGTGCCAGCATACCGGATTCATTAGGGGGCACCGGGGAGCTGTTTTTT.

V is TRBV7-2 and J is TRBJ2-5; the match to TRBD1 covers 9 bases. The CDR3 totals 15 residues. V trimming: 0 bases; J trimming: 2 bases; junction bases outside the gene matches: 1. CDR1 is SGHTA, CDR2 FQGNSA, per germline. The CDR3 here is CASSLAGTGQETQYF. Written as DNA, the CDR3 is TGTGCCAGCAGCTTAGCGGGGACAGGGCAAGAGACCCAGTACTTC.

This sequence joins TRBV6-1 and TRBJ2-1; possibly TRBD2 for D (6 bases). CDR3 length: 15 residues. The V gene lost 6 bases and the J gene lost 3 bases, with 15 bases spanning the gap. Germline V gene data show CDR1 as MNHNS and CDR2 as SASEGT. The CDR3 nucleotides are TGTGCCAGCAGGGGTGGGACTTTGGGCTACAATGAGCAGTTCTTC. It yields the protein CASRGGTLGYNEQFF.

This rearrangement joins TRBV28 to TRBJ2-5, with D perhaps TRBD2 (7 bases). CDR1 MDHEN and CDR2 SYDVKM come from the germline V gene. This CDR3 region has 14 residues. The germline V and J ends were trimmed by 7 bases and 3 bases, with 15 bases remaining between them. The CDR3 sequence is CASNRGGGEETQYF. The CDR3 DNA follows: TGTGCCAGCAATCGAGGGGGAGGGGAAGAGACCCAGTACTTC.

The chain uses TRBV28 and TRBJ1-6; TRBD1 agrees at 7 bases. After removal of 2 bases from V and 13 bases from J, the junction contained 11 bases not matched to a gene. This CDR3 is built from 15 residues. Germline assignment: CDR1 MDHEN and CDR2 SYDVKM. The CDR3 here is CASSLPTGASHPLHF. As DNA, the CDR3 is TGTGCCAGCAGTTTACCAACAGGGGCTTCCCACCCCCTCCACTTT.

This sequence joins TRBV18 and TRBJ1-1, with unresolved D. The V end was cut by 2 bases, the J end by 4 bases, with 11 bases between. The CDR3 loop spans 14 amino acids. Germline-derived CDR1 and CDR2 are KGHSH and LQKENI. CDR3 in amino acids: CASSPGSLGTEAFF. In DNA, the CDR3 is TGTGCCAGCTCACCAGGGAGTCTGGGCACTGAAGCTTTCTTT.